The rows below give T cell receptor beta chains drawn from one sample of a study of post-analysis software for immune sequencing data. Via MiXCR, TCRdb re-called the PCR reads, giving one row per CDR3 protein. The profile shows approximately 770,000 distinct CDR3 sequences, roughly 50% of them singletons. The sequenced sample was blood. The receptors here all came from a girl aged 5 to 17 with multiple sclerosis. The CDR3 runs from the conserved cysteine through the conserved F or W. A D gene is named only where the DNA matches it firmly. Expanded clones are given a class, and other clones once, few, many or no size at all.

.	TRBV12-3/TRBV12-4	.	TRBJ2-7	CASAPDYYEQYF	TGTGCCAGCGCCCCTGACTACTACGAGCAGTACTTC
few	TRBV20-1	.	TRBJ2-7	CSAPSLGVAYEQYF	TGCAGTGCTCCAAGCCTGGGGGTAGCCTACGAGCAGTACTTC
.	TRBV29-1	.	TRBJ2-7	CSVLWGAYEQYF	TGCAGCGTTCTATGGGGAGCCTACGAGCAGTACTTC
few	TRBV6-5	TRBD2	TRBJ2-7	CASTTSGPSYEQYF	TGTGCCTCCACGACTAGCGGCCCTTCCTACGAGCAGTACTTC
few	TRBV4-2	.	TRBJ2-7	CASSQTPDSQYEQYF	TGTGCCAGCAGCCAGACCCCCGACAGCCAATACGAGCAGTACTTC
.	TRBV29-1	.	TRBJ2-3	CSAPAPGGSTDTQYF	TGCAGCGCCCCAGCCCCTGGCGGGAGCACAGATACGCAGTATTTT
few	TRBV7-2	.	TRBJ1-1	CASSPSGGRGTEAFF	TGTGCCAGCAGCCCCTCTGGGGGCCGGGGGACTGAAGCTTTCTTT
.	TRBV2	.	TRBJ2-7	CASMVGGTGHSYEQYF	TGTGCCAGCATGGTCGGGGGGACAGGACATTCCTACGAGCAGTACTTC
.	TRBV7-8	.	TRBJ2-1	CASSLVKSGSSWFF	TGTGCCAGCAGCCTCGTTAAATCGGGGAGCTCATGGTTCTTC
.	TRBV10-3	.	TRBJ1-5	CAISRVANQPQHF	TGTGCCATCAGCCGGGTCGCTAATCAGCCCCAGCATTTT
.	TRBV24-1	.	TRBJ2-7	CATSDSRSSYYEQYF	TGTGCCACCAGTGATTCCCGGTCGTCGTACTACGAGCAGTACTTC
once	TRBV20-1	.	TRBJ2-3	CSAPGPFDDTQYF	TGCAGTGCTCCGGGCCCATTTGACGATACGCAGTATTTT
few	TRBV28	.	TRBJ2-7	CASSKLHGAAYEQYF	TGTGCCAGCAGTAAACTCCACGGGGCAGCCTACGAGCAGTACTTC
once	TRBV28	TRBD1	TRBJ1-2	CASSQTGWPYGYTF	TGTGCCAGCAGTCAGACAGGGTGGCCTTATGGCTACACCTTC
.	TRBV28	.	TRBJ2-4	CASSSPGNLMGRNIQYF	TGTGCCAGCAGTTCCCCAGGCAACCTAATGGGTAGAAACATTCAGTACTTC
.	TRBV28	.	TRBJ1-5	CASWTGNQPQHF	TGTGCCAGCTGGACGGGGAATCAGCCCCAGCATTTT
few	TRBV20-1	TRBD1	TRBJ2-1	CSSNTGGCEQFF	TGCAGTAGCAACACAGGGGGCTGTGAGCAGTTCTTC
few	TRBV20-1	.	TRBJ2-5	CSARGRQETQYF	TGCAGTGCTAGGGGCCGCCAAGAGACCCAGTACTTC